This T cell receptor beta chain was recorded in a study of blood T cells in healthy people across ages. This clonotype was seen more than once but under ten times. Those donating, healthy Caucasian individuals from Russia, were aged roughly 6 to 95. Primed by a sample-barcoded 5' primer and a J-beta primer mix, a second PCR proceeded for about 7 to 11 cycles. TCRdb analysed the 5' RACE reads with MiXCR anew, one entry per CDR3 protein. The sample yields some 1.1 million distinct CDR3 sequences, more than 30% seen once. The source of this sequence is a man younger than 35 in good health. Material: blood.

CDR3 residues: CASSETSGLTQYF. DNA of the CDR3: TGCGCCAGCAGCGAGACTAGCGGCTTAACGCAGTATTTT. This chain connects TRBV5-1 to TRBJ2-3; 9 bases line up with TRBD2. Germline CDR1 is SGHRS and CDR2 is YFSETQ. The CDR3 length is 13 residues. Germline trimming cut 4 bases from V and 9 bases from J; bases unmatched to any gene: 6.